These T cell receptor beta chains were read from a single sample in a study of T cell repertoires in cytomegalovirus infection. TCRdb fed the reads into MiXCR, producing one record per CDR3 protein. This sample yields under 600,000 distinct CDR3 sequences, of which 16% are seen a single time; about 24% belongs to the top ten. Sequenced sample: CD8+ T cells from PBMCs. Source of these receptors: a human donor in good health (CMV status not recorded). Some clones in this sample may be carry-over from other donors' samples. Each CDR3 is given with its conserved first and last residue. D genes are given only for firm matches. Not all rows give a size; the values are once, few, many and, for expanded clones, a class.

j_gene | abundance | v_gene | d_gene | CDR3aa | CDR3nt
TRBJ1-6 | - | TRBV11-2 | - | CASSLGSSSNSPTHF | TGTGCCAGCAGCTTGGGGAGCTCCTCTAATTCACCCACCCACTTT
TRBJ1-2 | many | TRBV7-9 | - | CASSLGNQYGYTF | TGTGCCAGCAGCTTAGGGAATCAGTATGGCTACACCTTC
TRBJ1-1 | many | TRBV28 | - | CASSTLLETGVEAFF | TGTGCCAGCAGTACCCTACTGGAAACGGGGGTTGAAGCTTTCTTT
TRBJ1-3 | few | TRBV9 | - | CASSDTEPGNTIYF | TGTGCCAGCAGCGATACAGAGCCCGGAAACACCATATATTTT
TRBJ2-1 | many | TRBV7-6 | - | CASLSTWDNNEQFF | TGTGCCAGCTTGAGCACATGGGACAACAATGAGCAGTTCTTC
TRBJ2-1 | - | TRBV29-1 | - | CSVESGRSRDEQFF | TGCAGCGTTGAATCTGGTAGGTCTCGGGATGAGCAGTTCTTC
TRBJ2-1 | - | TRBV4-1 | TRBD1 | CASSQKGAGTSYNEQFF | TGCGCCAGCAGCCAAAAGGGGGCGGGCACCTCCTACAATGAGCAGTTCTTC
TRBJ1-1 | - | TRBV18 | - | CASSPRSYTEAFF | TGTGCCAGCTCACCGCGCAGCTACACTGAAGCTTTCTTT
TRBJ2-2 | many | TRBV27 | - | CASNEFRGAGELFF | TGTGCCAGCAACGAATTCAGGGGGGCCGGGGAGCTGTTTTTT
TRBJ2-1 | many | TRBV28 | TRBD2 | CASSSLAEREYNEQFF | TGTGCCAGCAGTTCCCTAGCGGAGAGGGAATACAATGAGCAGTTCTTC
TRBJ2-3 | few | TRBV27 | - | CASSWTSRRTDTQYF | TGTGCCAGCAGCTGGACCTCAAGGCGCACAGATACGCAGTATTTT
TRBJ2-1 | few | TRBV14 | - | CASSQDGLALYNEQFF | TGTGCCAGCAGCCAAGACGGCCTAGCGCTGTACAATGAGCAGTTCTTC
TRBJ1-6 | few | TRBV6-6 | - | CASSYPGRTLHF | TGTGCCAGCAGTTACCCCGGTCGAACCCTCCACTTT
TRBJ2-1 | - | TRBV3-1 | TRBD2 | CASSQKWGGSYNEQFF | TGTGCCAGCAGCCAAAAGTGGGGGGGCTCCTACAATGAGCAGTTCTTC
TRBJ1-4 | - | TRBV15 | - | CATSSSSLATNEKLFF | TGTGCCACCAGCAGTTCATCGCTTGCAACTAATGAAAAACTGTTTTTT
TRBJ2-1 | once | TRBV9 | - | CASSVVIGNEQFF | TGTGCCAGCAGCGTAGTAATCGGAAATGAGCAGTTCTTC
TRBJ2-5 | many | TRBV7-3 | TRBD2 | CASSTTSGSETQYF | TGTGCCAGCAGCACGACTAGCGGGAGTGAGACCCAGTACTTC
TRBJ2-1 | many | TRBV28 | - | CASSSPVALSSYNEQFF | TGTGCCAGCAGTTCGCCAGTAGCGCTGAGCTCCTACAATGAGCAGTTCTTC
TRBJ2-3 | few | TRBV2 | TRBD2 | CASPGGTVQYF | TGTGCCTCCCCCGGGGGGACGGTGCAGTATTTT
TRBJ2-5 | few | TRBV27 | - | CASSQSGTQETQYF | TGTGCCAGCAGTCAATCGGGCACCCAAGAGACCCAGTACTTC
TRBJ1-1 | - | TRBV4-2 | TRBD1 | CASRLSRDRADTEAFF | TGTGCCAGCAGACTAAGTAGGGACAGGGCAGACACTGAAGCTTTCTTT
TRBJ1-1 | few | TRBV14 | - | CASSPRRGIMNTEAFF | TGTGCCAGCAGCCCTCGGAGGGGGATCATGAACACTGAAGCTTTCTTT
TRBJ2-2 | few | TRBV7-9 | - | CASSPKTGELFF | TGTGCCAGCAGCCCTAAAACCGGGGAGCTGTTTTTT
TRBJ2-1 | many | TRBV12-3/TRBV12-4 | TRBD1 | CASRKGTAARNEQFF | TGTGCCAGCAGGAAGGGGACAGCGGCTAGGAATGAGCAGTTCTTC
TRBJ1-2 | many | TRBV10-3 | - | CAISESGPYGYTF | TGTGCCATCAGTGAGTCGGGCCCCTATGGCTACACCTTC
TRBJ2-7 | many | TRBV7-6 | TRBD2 | CASSLSGRFPYEQYF | TGTGCCAGCAGCCTTAGCGGGAGATTCCCCTACGAGCAGTACTTC
TRBJ2-3 | many | TRBV6-5 | TRBD2 | CASRRLAGGRGAQYF | TGTGCCAGCAGGCGACTAGCGGGGGGCCGTGGTGCGCAGTATTTT
TRBJ1-1 | many | TRBV12-3/TRBV12-4 | - | CASSNPPDGRDEAFF | TGTGCCAGCAGCAACCCCCCCGACGGGAGGGATGAAGCTTTCTTT
TRBJ1-2 | few | TRBV12-5 | - | CASAPVTYVGYTF | TGTGCTAGTGCGCCAGTAACTTATGTAGGCTACACCTTC
TRBJ2-7 | many | TRBV7-6 | - | CASSSSDSYEQYF | TGTGCCAGCAGCTCTAGCGACTCCTACGAGCAGTACTTC
TRBJ1-3 | - | TRBV7-9 | - | CATLDGFSGNTIYF | TGTGCCACACTGGACGGCTTCTCTGGAAACACCATATATTTT
TRBJ1-5 | once | TRBV4-1 | TRBD1 | CTSSHRTGTDQPQHF | TGCACCAGCAGCCACCGGACAGGGACGGACCAGCCCCAGCATTTT
TRBJ1-5 | many | TRBV7-9 | TRBD1 | CASSSDRGDQPQHF | TGTGCCAGCAGCTCGGACAGGGGTGATCAGCCCCAGCATTTT
TRBJ2-1 | - | TRBV12-5 | - | CASGLVQGSRSYNEQFF | TGTGCTAGTGGTTTGGTCCAGGGCTCAAGGTCCTACAATGAGCAGTTCTTC
TRBJ2-7 | - | TRBV6-5 | - | CASSPAGQISYEQYF | TGTGCCAGCAGTCCAGCGGGACAGATCTCCTACGAGCAGTACTTC
TRBJ2-7 | - | TRBV30 | - | CAWSLLQGNSYEQYF | TGTGCCTGGAGTTTACTACAGGGAAACTCCTACGAGCAGTACTTC
TRBJ2-7 | - | TRBV13 | TRBD2 | CASSTRSSGSYEQYF | TGTGCCAGCAGCACCCGGAGTAGCGGGAGCTACGAGCAGTACTTC
TRBJ1-2 | - | TRBV7-9 | - | CASSLQRGGYTF | TGTGCCAGCAGCTTACAGCGGGGAGGCTACACCTTC
TRBJ1-5 | many | TRBV7-6 | - | CASSPYGGSNQPQHF | TGTGCCAGCAGCCCCTACGGCGGTAGCAATCAGCCCCAGCATTTT
TRBJ2-3 | few | TRBV24-1 | TRBD2 | CATSEVAGGADTQYF | TGTGCCACCAGTGAAGTAGCGGGAGGCGCAGATACGCAGTATTTT
TRBJ2-5 | few | TRBV28 | - | CASILGVRETQYF | TGTGCCAGCATCCTTGGGGTGCGAGAGACCCAGTACTTC
TRBJ2-1 | many | TRBV7-9 | TRBD2 | CASRAGGPGNEQFF | TGTGCCAGTAGAGCGGGGGGGCCCGGCAATGAGCAGTTCTTC
TRBJ2-3 | many | TRBV11-1 | - | CASSSSTTDTQYF | TGTGCCAGCAGCTCTTCGACCACAGATACGCAGTATTTT
TRBJ2-1 | many | TRBV11-2 | TRBD2 | CASSLERGTYNEQFF | TGTGCCAGCAGTTTGGAGCGGGGTACCTACAATGAGCAGTTCTTC
TRBJ1-1 | - | TRBV20-1 | TRBD1 | CSAREAGGDTEAFF | TGCAGTGCTAGAGAGGCAGGGGGGGACACTGAAGCTTTCTTT
TRBJ2-3 | once | TRBV11-3 | TRBD1 | CASSLEAGGATDTQYF | TGTGCCAGCAGCTTAGAAGCAGGGGGCGCCACAGATACGCAGTATTTT
TRBJ2-7 | - | TRBV6-5 | TRBD2 | CASRLTSGSPYEQYF | TGTGCCAGCAGATTAACTAGCGGGAGCCCCTACGAGCAGTACTTC
TRBJ1-5 | - | TRBV4-1 | - | CASSQEGNQPQPF | TGCGCCAGCAGCCAGGAGGGCAATCAGCCCCAGCCTTTT
TRBJ2-7 | - | TRBV11-2 | - | CASSLWGTYEQYF | TGTGCCAGCAGCTTATGGGGAACCTACGAGCAGTACTTC
TRBJ2-1 | many | TRBV27 | TRBD2 | CASSFSGGATYNEQFF | TGTGCCAGCAGTTTTTCCGGGGGGGCGACTTACAATGAGCAGTTCTTC
TRBJ2-1 | - | TRBV9 | TRBD2 | CASSGPLAGGPNEQFF | TGTGCCAGCAGCGGGCCCCTAGCGGGGGGGCCCAATGAGCAGTTCTTC
TRBJ2-7 | - | TRBV27 | TRBD1 | CASRQGVSEQYF | TGTGCCAGCAGACAGGGGGTAAGCGAGCAGTACTTC
TRBJ2-1 | - | TRBV20-1 | TRBD2 | CSARDWGTSGRANEQFF | TGCAGTGCTAGAGATTGGGGGACTAGCGGGAGGGCCAATGAGCAGTTCTTC
TRBJ1-1 | many | TRBV7-9 | - | CASSGEANTEAFF | TGTGCCAGCAGCGGAGAGGCTAACACTGAAGCTTTCTTT
TRBJ1-1 | many | TRBV12-3/TRBV12-4 | TRBD1 | CASWDRGGNTEAFF | TGTGCCAGTTGGGACAGGGGAGGGAACACTGAAGCTTTCTTT
TRBJ2-3 | many | TRBV6-1 | TRBD2 | CASSLAGASTDTQYF | TGTGCCAGCAGCTTAGCGGGGGCCAGCACAGATACGCAGTATTTT
TRBJ1-1 | many | TRBV7-2 | TRBD1 | CASIKSTGLNTEAFF | TGTGCCAGCATCAAGTCGACAGGGCTAAACACTGAAGCTTTCTTT